The next 21 T cell receptor beta chains were all read from a single sample in a study of shared clonotypes between healthy human individuals. Method: immunoSEQ multiplex PCR; TCRdb's copy keeps in-frame clones and lacks some. The sample consists of roughly 1.4 million clones, around 98.5% of them appearing once. Sequencing was carried out using naive CD4+ T cells sorted from blood. Subset indicated: CD45RA+ positively selected. The receptors derive from a man aged 30-40 years in good health.

The rearrangement links TRBV5-1 to TRBJ1-1; D possibly corresponds to TRBD1 (6 bases). Germline CDR1 reads SGHRS; CDR2 reads YFSETQ. This CDR3 is built from 15 residues. V lost 0 bases and J 4 bases, leaving 13 bases between the germline ends. CDR3 protein: CASSLDGGLSTEAFF. CDR3 nucleotides: TGCGCCAGCAGCTTGGACGGGGGGCTTAGCACTGAAGCTTTCTTT.

V gene TRBV9 combines with J gene TRBJ2-3; 7 nucleotides line up with TRBD2. CDR3 size: 17 residues. The V and J ends lost 3 bases and 2 bases, in that order; junction bases with no gene match: 12. Germline V gene data show CDR1 as SGDLS and CDR2 as YYNGEE. The CDR3 coding sequence is TGTGCCAGCAGCGGGACCTCGGGAGCGGGAAACACAGATACGCAGTATTTT. Translation gives CASSGTSGAGNTDTQYF.

Of note for this clone: The identical CDR3 is also encoded by other nucleotide sequences in the sample. The J gene is TRBJ2-3, the V gene TRBV7-3; 13 positions match TRBD2. CDR1 SGHTA and CDR2 FQGTGA come from the germline V gene. V trimming: 4 bases; J trimming: 1 base; junction bases outside the gene matches: 2. This CDR3 has 16 residues. Written as DNA, the CDR3 is TGTGCCAGCAGCTCCGGACTAGCGGGAGGCACAGATACGCAGTATTTT. It specifies CASSSGLAGGTDTQYF.

In this sample, this clone turned up once. The rearrangement uses TRBV6-6 and TRBJ1-2; the D is unclear. The CDR3 contains 16 residues. The germline gives CDR1 MNHNY, CDR2 SVGAGI (reference sequence). Trimming shortened V by 0 bases and J by 4 bases, and 15 bases separated the two germline ends. As DNA, the CDR3 is TGTGCCAGCAGTTACTCGACGCCAACACTAATCTATGGCTACACCTTC. This translates into CASSYSTPTLIYGYTF.

The chain joins TRBV5-1 to TRBJ2-5; D remains unclear. The germline V gene encodes CDR1 SGHRS and CDR2 YFSETQ. The CDR3 sequence is 14 residues long. The V gene lost 0 bases and the J gene lost 1 base, with 7 bases spanning the gap. CDR3 sequence (DNA): TGCGCCAGCAGCTTGGCCCTAACCCAAGAGACCCAGTACTTC. Amino acid sequence: CASSLALTQETQYF.

The genes are TRBV7-2 and TRBJ2-1; D remains unclear. Trimming cost V 4 bases and J 0 bases, with 10 bases left between them. In germline, CDR1 is SGHTA, CDR2 FQGNSA. CDR3 length: 15 residues. Written as DNA, the CDR3 is TGTGCCAGCAGCTGGACCGAGAGCTCCTACAATGAGCAGTTCTTC. This translates into CASSWTESSYNEQFF.

The J gene is TRBJ2-7, the V gene TRBV5-6; D is uncertain. CDR1 SGHDT and CDR2 YYEEEE come from the germline V gene. This CDR3 is 12 amino acids long. V lost 6 bases and J 0 bases, leaving 7 bases between the germline ends. The CDR3 sequence: CASTRSSYEQYF. CDR3 DNA sequence: TGTGCCAGCACCCGAAGCTCCTACGAGCAGTACTTC.

The chain carries TRBV11-3 and TRBJ2-1; D might be TRBD1 or TRBD2, each matching 5 bases. In germline, CDR1 is SGHNT, CDR2 YENEEA. CDR3 length equals 13 residues. Trimming left V 4 bases short and J 5 bases short, with 9 bases between. The DNA of the CDR3 is TGTGCCAGCAGCTGGGGACCCGACAATGAGCAGTTCTTC. As protein: CASSWGPDNEQFF.

V gene TRBV10-3 combines with J gene TRBJ2-1; D not certain. Germline V gene lookup returns CDR1 ENHRY and CDR2 SYGVKD. Trimming removed 4 bases at V and 5 bases at J, with 6 bases between. The CDR3 runs to 12 residues. The CDR3 region has the DNA TGTGCCATCAGTGCCACAGACAATGAGCAGTTCTTC. Protein sequence: CAISATDNEQFF.

This rearrangement joins TRBV9 to TRBJ2-7; 8 bases map to TRBD1. The J segment lost 4 bases and the V segment lost 4 bases, leaving 7 bases of the junction unmatched. This CDR3 is built from 14 residues. The germline V gene has CDR1 SGDLS and CDR2 YYNGEE. CDR3 region: CASSRTGRSYEQYF. As DNA, the CDR3 is TGTGCCAGCAGCCGGACAGGGCGGTCGTACGAGCAGTACTTC.

This chain connects TRBV9 to TRBJ2-5, with a possible D match to TRBD1 (6 bases). Germline V lookup: CDR1 SGDLS, CDR2 YYNGEE. The CDR3 spans 14 residues. Trimming removed 0 bases from V and 5 bases from J, with 11 bases in between. The CDR3 spells CASSVGQGPETQYF. The CDR3 nucleotides are TGTGCCAGCAGCGTAGGGCAGGGGCCGGAGACCCAGTACTTC.

This clone was seen a single time. The chain has TRBV5-1 and TRBJ2-7; D is possibly TRBD1 (5 bases). CDR3 length: 15 amino acids. The germline gives CDR1 SGHRS, CDR2 YFSETQ. Trimming cost V 4 bases and J 1 base, with 15 bases left between them. The CDR3 sequence: CASSPGPGLSYEQYF. The CDR3 DNA is TGCGCCAGCAGCCCCGGGCCAGGGCTATCCTACGAGCAGTACTTC.

The chain links TRBV11-1 to TRBJ1-1; D is unclear. The CDR3 consists of 16 residues. CDR1 is SGHAT and CDR2 is FQDESV in the germline V gene (reference sequence). V lost 4 bases to trimming and J lost 1 base, with 16 bases between them. The CDR3 bases are TGTGCCAGCAGCTCAGCCCTTGGAAAGACGAACACTGAAGCTTTCTTT. As protein: CASSSALGKTNTEAFF.

Concerning this clone itself: This specimen includes other DNA sequences encoding the same CDR3. The V call is TRBV5-4, the J call TRBJ2-1; D is undetermined. Germline CDR1 SGHNT, CDR2 YYREEE (reference sequence). Between the trimmed V and J ends, which lost 1 base and 6 bases, there was a span of 5 bases. The CDR3 loop spans 12 amino acids. CDR3: CASSLSGNEQFF. CDR3 coding DNA: TGTGCCAGCAGCTTGTCAGGCAATGAGCAGTTCTTC.

Remarks on this clone: The junction shows a germline mismatch at one end, possibly a read error. This chain joins TRBV5-4 and TRBJ2-7, with 9 bases lining up with TRBD1. The CDR3 contains 16 residues. The germline gives CDR1 SGHNT, CDR2 YYREEE (reference sequence). The CDR3 coding sequence is TGTGCCAGCAGCTTGGTAAACCGGGACAGGGATGACGGGGTGGACTTC. Its translation: CASSLVNRDRDDGVDF.

The chain recombines TRBV19 with TRBJ1-5; no firm D call. Trimming removed 7 bases at V and 2 bases at J, with 6 bases between. The CDR3 totals 12 residues. Per germline, CDR1 LNHDA and CDR2 SQIVND (reference sequence). CDR3 amino acids: CASKKGNQPQHF. For the CDR3, the DNA is TGTGCCAGTAAAAAGGGCAATCAGCCCCAGCATTTT.

The CDR3 here is CASSSAVWGEKLFF. The CDR3 bases are TGTGCCAGCAGTTCAGCAGTGTGGGGTGAAAAACTGTTTTTT. V is TRBV6-5 and J is TRBJ1-4; D is unclear. The CDR3 covers 14 residues. CDR1 is MNHEY, CDR2 SVGAGI, per germline. V shed 4 bases and J shed 7 bases, with 13 bases lying between them.

This clone has a single count. The gene calls are TRBV12-5 and TRBJ2-3, with D maybe TRBD2 (6 bases). The CDR3 spans 16 residues. With 2 bases removed from V and 0 bases from J, the gap between germline ends came to 12 bases. Germline CDR1 and CDR2: LGHNT and FRNRAP. The CDR3: CASGLTTGVSTDTQYF. The CDR3, as DNA: TGTGCTAGTGGTTTGACTACGGGAGTGAGCACAGATACGCAGTATTTT.

The gene calls are TRBV15 and TRBJ2-7, with TRBD2 as a possible D gene (6 bases). V dropped 1 base and J dropped 4 bases, with 17 bases sitting between them. Germline V gene data show CDR1 as LNHNV and CDR2 as YYDKDF (reference sequence). The CDR3 extends over 16 amino acids. The DNA of the CDR3 is TGTGCCACCAGCAGAGGGATTACTAGCTCTCAGTACGAGCAGTACTTC. Its translation is CATSRGITSSQYEQYF.

The chain joins TRBV5-1 to TRBJ1-2, with D possibly matching TRBD1 (5 bases). Germline-derived CDR1 and CDR2 are SGHRS and YFSETQ. Trimming stripped 3 bases from V and 3 bases from J, with 15 bases between. The CDR3 length is 15 residues. The CDR3 DNA reads as TGCGCCAGCAGCTCCGGGTCCTTGGGGGACTATGGCTACACCTTC. Translating gives CASSSGSLGDYGYTF.

The gene calls are TRBV28 and TRBJ1-2, with 11 positions matching TRBD1. V lost 2 bases, J lost 7 bases, and 3 bases stayed unmatched. CDR1 MDHEN and CDR2 SYDVKM come from the germline V gene. The CDR3 has 14 residues. CDR3 amino acids: CASSLGQGASGYTF. CDR3 sequence (DNA): TGTGCCAGCAGTTTAGGACAGGGGGCTTCTGGCTACACCTTC.